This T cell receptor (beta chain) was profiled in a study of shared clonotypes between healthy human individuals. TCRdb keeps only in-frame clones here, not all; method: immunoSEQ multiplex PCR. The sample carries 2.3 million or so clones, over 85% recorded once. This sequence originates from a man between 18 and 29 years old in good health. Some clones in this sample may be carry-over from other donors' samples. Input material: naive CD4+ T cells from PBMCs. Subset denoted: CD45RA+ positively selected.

The CDR3 spells CASCQLASYEQYF. DNA for the CDR3: TGTGCCAGCTGTCAACTCGCCTCCTACGAGCAGTACTTC. This chain links TRBV28 with TRBJ2-7; the D is unclear. The CDR3 has 13 residues. Trimming cost V 8 bases and J 0 bases, with 11 bases left between them. The germline V gene has CDR1 MDHEN and CDR2 SYDVKM.